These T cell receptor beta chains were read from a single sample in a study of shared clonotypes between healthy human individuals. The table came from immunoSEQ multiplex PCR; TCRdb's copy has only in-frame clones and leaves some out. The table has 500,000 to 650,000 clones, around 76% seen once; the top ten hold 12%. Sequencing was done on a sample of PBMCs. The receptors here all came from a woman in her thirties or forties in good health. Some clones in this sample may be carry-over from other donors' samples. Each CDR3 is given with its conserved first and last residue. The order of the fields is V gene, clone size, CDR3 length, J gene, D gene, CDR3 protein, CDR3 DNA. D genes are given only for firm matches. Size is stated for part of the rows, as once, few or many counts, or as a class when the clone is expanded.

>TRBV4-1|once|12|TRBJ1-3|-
CASSQSGNTIYF
TGCGCCAGCAGCCAATCTGGAAACACCATATATTTT
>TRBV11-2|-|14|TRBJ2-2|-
CASSFGRGTRELFF
TGTGCCAGCAGCTTCGGTAGGGGTACCAGGGAGCTGTTTTTT
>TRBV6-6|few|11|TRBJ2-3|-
CASSTGDTQYF
TGTGCCAGCAGTACGGGAGATACGCAGTATTTT
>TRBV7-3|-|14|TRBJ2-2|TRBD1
CASRLTGGSGELFF
TGTGCCAGCAGGCTCACAGGGGGCTCCGGGGAGCTGTTTTTT
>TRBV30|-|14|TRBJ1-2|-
CAWSVRGRRDGYTF
TGTGCCTGGAGTGTACGGGGGCGCAGGGATGGCTACACCTTC
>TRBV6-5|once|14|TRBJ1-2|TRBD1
CASRGTGWEYGYTF
TGTGCCAGCAGGGGGACAGGGTGGGAGTATGGCTACACCTTC
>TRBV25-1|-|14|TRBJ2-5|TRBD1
CASGSGTGKETQYF
TGTGCCAGCGGGTCCGGGACAGGGAAAGAGACCCAGTACTTC
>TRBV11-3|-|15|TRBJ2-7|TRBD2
CASSLTGTSTREQYF
TGTGCCAGCAGCTTAACCGGGACTAGCACACGCGAGCAGTACTTC
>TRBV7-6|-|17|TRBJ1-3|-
CAGSLGRGGSGGNTIYF
TGTGCCGGCAGCTTAGGCCGAGGGGGGAGTGGTGGAAACACCATATATTTT
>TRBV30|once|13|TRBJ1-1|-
CAWSTGTGTEAFF
TGTGCCTGGAGTACAGGGACCGGTACTGAAGCTTTCTTT